This section outlines one T cell receptor beta chain sequence together with its context. Its antigen is still unknown. CD45RO-negative, CCR7-positively selected cells formed the naive CD8 fraction, excluding terminally differentiated effector memory CD45RA+ cells. The deep-level immunoSEQ assay was used. Some clones are missing from TCRdb's copy, which holds only in-frame ones; the method was immunoSEQ multiplex PCR. Here the sample spans around 600,000 clones, roughly 98% being singletons. This sample was taken from a study of shared clonotypes between healthy human individuals. J lost 2 bases, V lost 6 bases, and 6 bases had no gene match. In germline, CDR1 is PRHDT, CDR2 FYEKMQ (reference sequence). The CDR3 is made up of 17 amino acids. Study-wide points: The diversity represented, both genetic and in exposure history, was limited by few donors. Investigators collected only blood, and repertoires in tissues likely differ.

Source material: naive CD8+ T cells sorted from blood. This sequence was found in a man aged 30 to 39 in good health. The J gene is TRBJ2-3, the V gene TRBV13; TRBD2 aligns across 15 bases. The CDR3 DNA follows: TGTGCCAGCAGTAAAGGACTAGCGGGAGGGACCACAGATACGCAGTATTTT. It codes for CASSKGLAGGTTDTQYF.